This T cell receptor beta chain was sequenced in a study of blood T cell repertoires in COVID-19. Study background: The origin of the acute and convalescent COVID-19 samples was the United States, Italy and Spain. Sources were T cells, B-cell-depleted T cells, or PBMCs; the material itself was cDNA or gDNA.

This CDR3 comprises 15 residues. Germline-derived CDR1 and CDR2 are SGHTA and FQGNSA. Trimming shortened V by 6 bases and J by 9 bases, and 18 bases separated the two germline ends. This clone showed up just once. As handled by the study authors: Reference gene primer amplification in the assay estimated nucleated cell counts. Sequencing was performed with immunoSEQ multiplex PCR; in TCRdb, only in-frame clones are kept and a portion is missing. V and J calls and clone size are given by that table; D and trimming were obtained from the DNA. Altogether roughly 90,000 clones are present, roughly 90% being singletons, with the ten largest covering around 1.5%.

Sequencing was performed on peripheral blood. The chain combines TRBV7-2 with TRBJ1-6; no definite D call. The receptor's source is a human donor with active COVID-19. The donor label of this sample is uncertain. The CDR3 bases are TGTGCCAGCAGACTTCAGTCACAGAGCCCTTCACCCCTCCACTTT. Encoded protein: CASRLQSQSPSPLHF.